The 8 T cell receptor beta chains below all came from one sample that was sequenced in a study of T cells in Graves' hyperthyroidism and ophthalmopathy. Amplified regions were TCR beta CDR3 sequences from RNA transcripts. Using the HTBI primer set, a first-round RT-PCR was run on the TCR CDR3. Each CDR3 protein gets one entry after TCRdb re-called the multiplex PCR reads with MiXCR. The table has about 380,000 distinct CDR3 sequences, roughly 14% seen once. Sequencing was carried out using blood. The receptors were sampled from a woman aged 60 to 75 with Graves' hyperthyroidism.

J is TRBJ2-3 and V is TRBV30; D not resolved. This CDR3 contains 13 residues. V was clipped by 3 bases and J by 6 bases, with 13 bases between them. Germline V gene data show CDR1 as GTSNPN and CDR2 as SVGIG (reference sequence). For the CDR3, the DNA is TGTGCCTGGAGGCTGGACGCCTGGGATACGCAGTATTTT. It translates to CAWRLDAWDTQYF.

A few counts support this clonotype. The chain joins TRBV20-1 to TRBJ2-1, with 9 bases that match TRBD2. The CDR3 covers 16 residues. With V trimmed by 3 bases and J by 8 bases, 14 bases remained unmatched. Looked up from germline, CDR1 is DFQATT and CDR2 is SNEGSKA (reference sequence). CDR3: CSARGLAGEVGYEQFF. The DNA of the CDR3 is TGCAGTGCTAGGGGTTTAGCGGGAGAGGTGGGCTATGAGCAGTTCTTC.

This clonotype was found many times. DNA of the CDR3: TGTGCCAGCAGCTTAGAAGCGGGGGACCCCCTCAATGAGCAGTTCTTC. Translated, it gives CASSLEAGDPLNEQFF. The rearrangement uses TRBV7-4 and TRBJ2-1; 8 bases are a match to TRBD2. The CDR3 sequence is 16 residues long. The V segment lost 1 base and the J segment 6 bases; nucleotides outside the gene matches: 8. Germline assignment: CDR1 SGHVT and CDR2 SQSDAQ. Together with reference TRBV7-4 and TRBJ2-1, the CDR3 gives the full variable domain: GAGVSQSPRYKVAKRGRDVALRCDSISGHVTLYWYRQTLGQGSEVLTYSQSDAQRDKSGRPSGRFSAERPERSVSTLKIQRTEQGDSAVYLCASSLEAGDPLNEQFFGPGTRLTVL.

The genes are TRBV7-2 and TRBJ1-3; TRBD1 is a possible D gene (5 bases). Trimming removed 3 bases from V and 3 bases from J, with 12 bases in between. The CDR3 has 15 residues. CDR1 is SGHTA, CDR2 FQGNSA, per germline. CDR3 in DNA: TGTGCCAGCAGCTTGTTGGGGACGGATGGAAACACCATATATTTT. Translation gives CASSLLGTDGNTIYF. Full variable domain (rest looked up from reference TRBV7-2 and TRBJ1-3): GAGVSQSPSNKVTEKGKDVELRCDPISGHTALYWYRQSLGQGLEFLIYFQGNSAPDKSGLPSDRFSAERTGGSVSTLTIQRTQQEDSAVYLCASSLLGTDGNTIYFGEGSWLTVV.

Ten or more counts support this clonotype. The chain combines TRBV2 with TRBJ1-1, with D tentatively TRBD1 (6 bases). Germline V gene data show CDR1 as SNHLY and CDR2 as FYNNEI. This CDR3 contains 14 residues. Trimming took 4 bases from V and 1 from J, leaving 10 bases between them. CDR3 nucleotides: TGTGCCAGCAGTGTAGGGGGGTGGAACACTGAAGCTTTCTTT. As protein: CASSVGGWNTEAFF.

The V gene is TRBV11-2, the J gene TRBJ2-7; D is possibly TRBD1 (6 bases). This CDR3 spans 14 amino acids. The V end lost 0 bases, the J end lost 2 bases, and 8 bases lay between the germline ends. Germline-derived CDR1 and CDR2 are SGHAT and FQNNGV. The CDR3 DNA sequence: TGTGCCAGCAGCTTAGATCGACAGGCCTACGAGCAGTACTTC. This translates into CASSLDRQAYEQYF.

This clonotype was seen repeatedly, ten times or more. DNA for the CDR3: TGTGCCAGCAGCACCCACAGGGGCAAGAACACTGAAGCTTTCTTT. Protein sequence: CASSTHRGKNTEAFF. The genes are TRBV7-9 and TRBJ1-1, with 7 bases fitting TRBD1. V lost 5 bases and J lost 1; bases outside the gene matches: 7. This CDR3 region has 15 residues. Per the germline V gene, CDR1 is SEHNR and CDR2 is FQNEAQ (reference sequence).

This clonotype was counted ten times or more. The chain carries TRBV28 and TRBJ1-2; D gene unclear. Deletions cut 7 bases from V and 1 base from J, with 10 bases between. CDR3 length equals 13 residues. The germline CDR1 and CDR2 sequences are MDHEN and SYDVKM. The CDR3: CASNRGLNYGYTF. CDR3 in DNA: TGTGCCAGCAACCGCGGCCTTAACTATGGCTACACCTTC.